This section outlines one T cell receptor beta chain sequence together with its context. This entry comes from a study of blood T cell repertoires in COVID-19. The repertoire was sequenced with immunoSEQ multiplex PCR; TCRdb's copy has only in-frame clones and lacks some. The top ten hold about a sixth of the sample, which has approximately 90,000 clones, about 89% seen once. Germline CDR1 reads KGHSH; CDR2 reads LQKENI. This CDR3 has 17 amino acids. Trimming at V came to 3 bases and at J to 4 bases, leaving 11 bases not matched to a gene. The sequence was collected from a human donor in a cohort sampled during active COVID-19. V gene TRBV18 combines with J gene TRBJ1-2, with 10 bases that match TRBD1. Source material: peripheral blood. The CDR3 DNA reads TGTGCCAGCTCACCGTCCACGAGACAGGGGGCGAGCTATGGCTACACCTTC. Residues: CASSPSTRQGASYGYTF. Full variable domain (remainder filled in from reference TRBV18 and TRBJ1-2): NAGVMQNPRHLVRRRGQEARLRCSPMKGHSHVYWYRQLPEEGLKFMVYLQKENIIDESGMPKERFSAEFPKEGPSILRIQQVVRGDSAAYFCASSPSTRQGASYGYTFGSGTRLTVV.